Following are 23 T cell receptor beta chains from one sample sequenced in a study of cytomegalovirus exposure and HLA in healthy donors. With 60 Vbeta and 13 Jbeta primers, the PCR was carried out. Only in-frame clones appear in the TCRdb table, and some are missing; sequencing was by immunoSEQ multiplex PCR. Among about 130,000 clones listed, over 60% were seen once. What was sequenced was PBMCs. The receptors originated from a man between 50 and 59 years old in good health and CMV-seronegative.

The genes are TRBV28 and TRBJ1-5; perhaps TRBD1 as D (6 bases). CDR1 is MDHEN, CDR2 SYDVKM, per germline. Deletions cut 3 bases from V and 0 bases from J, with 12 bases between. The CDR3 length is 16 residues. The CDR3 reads CASSFYDRNSNQPQHF. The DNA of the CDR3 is TGTGCCAGCAGTTTCTACGACAGGAATAGCAATCAGCCCCAGCATTTT.

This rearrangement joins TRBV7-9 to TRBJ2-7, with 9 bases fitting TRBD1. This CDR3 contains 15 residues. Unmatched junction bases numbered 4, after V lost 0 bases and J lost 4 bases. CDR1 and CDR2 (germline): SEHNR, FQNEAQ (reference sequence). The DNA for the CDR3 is TGTGCCAGCAGCTTAGCCGGGACAGGGATTTACGAGCAGTACGTC. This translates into CASSLAGTGIYEQYV.

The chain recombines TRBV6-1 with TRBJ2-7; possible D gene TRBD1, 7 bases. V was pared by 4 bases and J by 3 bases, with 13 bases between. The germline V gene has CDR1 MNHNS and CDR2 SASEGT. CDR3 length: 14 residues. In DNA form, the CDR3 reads TGTGCCAGCAGTGGTCAGGGGGGCGGCTACGAGCAGTACTTC. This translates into CASSGQGGGYEQYF.

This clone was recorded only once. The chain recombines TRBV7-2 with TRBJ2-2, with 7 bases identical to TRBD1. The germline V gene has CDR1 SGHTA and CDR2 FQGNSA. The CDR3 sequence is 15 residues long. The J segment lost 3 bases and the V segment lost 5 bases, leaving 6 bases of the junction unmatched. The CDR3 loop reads CASSRATGDTGELFF. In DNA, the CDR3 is TGTGCCAGCAGCAGAGCCACAGGGGACACCGGGGAGCTGTTTTTT.

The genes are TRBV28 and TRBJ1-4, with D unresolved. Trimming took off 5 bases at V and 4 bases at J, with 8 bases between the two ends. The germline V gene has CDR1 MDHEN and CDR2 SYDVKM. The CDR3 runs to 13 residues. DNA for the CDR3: TGTGCCAGCAGTCTAGGATATAATGAAAAACTGTTTTTT. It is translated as CASSLGYNEKLFF.

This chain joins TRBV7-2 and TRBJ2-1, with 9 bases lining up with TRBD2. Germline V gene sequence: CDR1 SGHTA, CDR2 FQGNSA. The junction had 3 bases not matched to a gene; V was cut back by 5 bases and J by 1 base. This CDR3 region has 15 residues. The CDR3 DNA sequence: TGTGCCAGCAGCCTGCGGGGGGGATCCTACAATGAGCAGTTCTTC. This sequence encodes CASSLRGGSYNEQFF.

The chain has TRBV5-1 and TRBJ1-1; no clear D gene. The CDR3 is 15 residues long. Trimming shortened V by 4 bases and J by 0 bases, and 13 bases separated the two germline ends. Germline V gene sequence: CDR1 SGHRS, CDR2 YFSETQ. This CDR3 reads CASSPDKTLNTEAFF. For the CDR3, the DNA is TGCGCCAGCAGCCCAGATAAGACACTGAACACTGAAGCTTTCTTT.

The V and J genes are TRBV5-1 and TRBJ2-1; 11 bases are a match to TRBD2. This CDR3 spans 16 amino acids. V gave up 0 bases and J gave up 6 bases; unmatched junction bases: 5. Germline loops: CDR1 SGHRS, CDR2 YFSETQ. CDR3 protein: CASSLARLAGGNEQFF. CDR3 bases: TGCGCCAGCAGCTTGGCCCGGCTAGCGGGGGGCAATGAGCAGTTCTTC.

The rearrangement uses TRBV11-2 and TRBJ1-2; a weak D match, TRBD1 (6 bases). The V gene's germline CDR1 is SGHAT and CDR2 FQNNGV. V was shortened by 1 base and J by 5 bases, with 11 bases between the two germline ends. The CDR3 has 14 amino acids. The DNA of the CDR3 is TGTGCCAGCAGCTTAGGGACAGCGCCTTATGGCTACACCTTC. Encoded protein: CASSLGTAPYGYTF.

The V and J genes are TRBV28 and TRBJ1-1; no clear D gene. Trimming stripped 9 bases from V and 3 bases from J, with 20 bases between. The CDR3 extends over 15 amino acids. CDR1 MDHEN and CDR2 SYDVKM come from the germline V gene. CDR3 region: CARGERGRSYTEAFF. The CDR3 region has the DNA TGTGCCAGGGGAGAACGTGGGCGCTCTTACACTGAAGCTTTCTTT.

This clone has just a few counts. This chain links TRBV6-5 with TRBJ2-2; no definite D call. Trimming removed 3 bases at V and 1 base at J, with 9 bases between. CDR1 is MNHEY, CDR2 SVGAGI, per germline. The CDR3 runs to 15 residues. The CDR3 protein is CASSYWAGNTGELFF. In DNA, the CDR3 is TGTGCCAGCAGTTATTGGGCAGGGAACACCGGGGAGCTGTTTTTT.

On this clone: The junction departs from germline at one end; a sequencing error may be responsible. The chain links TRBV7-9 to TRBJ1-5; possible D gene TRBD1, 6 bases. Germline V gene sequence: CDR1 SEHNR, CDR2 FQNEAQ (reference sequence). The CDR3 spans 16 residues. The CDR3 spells CSSRPIGVRTVWPQHF. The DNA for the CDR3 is TGTTCCAGCCGACCTATTGGCGTGAGGACAGTCTGGCCCCAGCATTTT.

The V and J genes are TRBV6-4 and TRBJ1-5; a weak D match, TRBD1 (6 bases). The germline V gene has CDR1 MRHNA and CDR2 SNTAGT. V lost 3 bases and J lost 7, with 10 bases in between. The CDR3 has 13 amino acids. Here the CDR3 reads CASSEWQGQPQHF. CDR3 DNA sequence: TGTGCCAGCAGTGAGTGGCAGGGGCAGCCCCAGCATTTT.

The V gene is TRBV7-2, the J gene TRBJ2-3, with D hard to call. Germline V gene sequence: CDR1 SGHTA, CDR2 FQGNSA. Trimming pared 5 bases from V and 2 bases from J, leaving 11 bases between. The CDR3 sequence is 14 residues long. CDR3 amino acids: CASSPAASTDTQYF. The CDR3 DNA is TGTGCCAGCAGCCCGGCGGCCTCCACAGATACGCAGTATTTT.

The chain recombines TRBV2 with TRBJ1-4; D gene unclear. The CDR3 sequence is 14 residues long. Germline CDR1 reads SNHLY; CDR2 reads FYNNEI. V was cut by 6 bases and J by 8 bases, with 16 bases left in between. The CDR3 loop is CASRRESIGEKLFF. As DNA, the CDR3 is TGTGCCAGCAGGCGGGAGTCTATAGGAGAAAAACTGTTTTTT.

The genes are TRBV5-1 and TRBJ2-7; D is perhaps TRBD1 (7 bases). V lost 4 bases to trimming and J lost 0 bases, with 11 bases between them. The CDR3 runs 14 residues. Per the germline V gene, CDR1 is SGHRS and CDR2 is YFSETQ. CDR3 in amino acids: CASSGGTDSYEQYV. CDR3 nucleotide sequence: TGCGCCAGCAGCGGAGGGACAGACTCCTACGAGCAGTACGTC.

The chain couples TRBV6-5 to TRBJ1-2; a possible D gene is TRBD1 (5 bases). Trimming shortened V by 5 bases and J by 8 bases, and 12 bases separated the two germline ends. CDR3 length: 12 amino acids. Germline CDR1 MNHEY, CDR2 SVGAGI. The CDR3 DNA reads TGTGCCAGCAGTACCCAACGGGGGGGCTACACCTTC. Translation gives CASSTQRGGYTF.

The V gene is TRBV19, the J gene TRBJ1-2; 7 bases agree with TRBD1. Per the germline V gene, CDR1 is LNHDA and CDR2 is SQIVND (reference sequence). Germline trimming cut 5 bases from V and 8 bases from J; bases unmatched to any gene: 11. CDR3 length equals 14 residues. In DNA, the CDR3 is TGTGCCAGTAGTGATCAGGGACAGACTGAAGGCTACACCTTC. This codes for CASSDQGQTEGYTF.

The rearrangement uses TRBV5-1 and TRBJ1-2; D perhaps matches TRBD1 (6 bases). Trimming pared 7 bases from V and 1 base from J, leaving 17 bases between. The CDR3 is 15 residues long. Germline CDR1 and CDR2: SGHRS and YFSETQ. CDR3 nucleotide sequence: TGCGCCAGCGGACTCGGGACATACGATAACTATGGCTACACCTTC. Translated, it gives CASGLGTYDNYGYTF.

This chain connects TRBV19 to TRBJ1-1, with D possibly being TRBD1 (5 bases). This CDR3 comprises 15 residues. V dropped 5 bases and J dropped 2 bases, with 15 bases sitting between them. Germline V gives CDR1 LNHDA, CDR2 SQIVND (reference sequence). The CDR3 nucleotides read TGTGCCAGTAGTGCGTCATTAGGGGCAAACACTGAAGCTTTCTTT. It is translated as CASSASLGANTEAFF.

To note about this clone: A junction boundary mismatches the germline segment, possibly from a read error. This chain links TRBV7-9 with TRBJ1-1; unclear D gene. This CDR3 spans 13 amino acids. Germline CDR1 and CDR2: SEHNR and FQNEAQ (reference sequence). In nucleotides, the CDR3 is TGTTCCAGCAGCTTAGAACGGGAGACTGAAGCTTTCTTT. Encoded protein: CSSSLERETEAFF.

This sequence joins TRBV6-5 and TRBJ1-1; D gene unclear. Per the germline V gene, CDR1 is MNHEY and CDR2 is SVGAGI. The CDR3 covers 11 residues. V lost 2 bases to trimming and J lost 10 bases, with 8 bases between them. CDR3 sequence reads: CASSYMGRAFF. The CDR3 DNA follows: TGTGCCAGCAGTTACATGGGGAGAGCTTTCTTT.

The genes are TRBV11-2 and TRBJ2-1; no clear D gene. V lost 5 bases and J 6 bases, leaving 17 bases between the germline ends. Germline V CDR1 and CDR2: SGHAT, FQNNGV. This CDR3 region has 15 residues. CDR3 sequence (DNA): TGTGCCAGCAGCACCCTCCCGGGTAGTACCAATGAGCAGTTCTTC. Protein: CASSTLPGSTNEQFF.